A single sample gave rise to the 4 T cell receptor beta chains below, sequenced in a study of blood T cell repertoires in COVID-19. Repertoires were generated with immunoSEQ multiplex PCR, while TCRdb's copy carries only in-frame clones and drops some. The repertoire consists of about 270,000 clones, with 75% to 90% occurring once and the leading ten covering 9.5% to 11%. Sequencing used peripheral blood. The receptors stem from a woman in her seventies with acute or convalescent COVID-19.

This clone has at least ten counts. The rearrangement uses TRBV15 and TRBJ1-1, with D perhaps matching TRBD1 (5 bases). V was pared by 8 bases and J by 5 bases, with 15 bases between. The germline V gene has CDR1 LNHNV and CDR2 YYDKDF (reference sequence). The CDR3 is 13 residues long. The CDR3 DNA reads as TGTGCCACCGCCGGTTGGGGGGAAACTGAAGCTTTCTTT. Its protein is CATAGWGETEAFF.

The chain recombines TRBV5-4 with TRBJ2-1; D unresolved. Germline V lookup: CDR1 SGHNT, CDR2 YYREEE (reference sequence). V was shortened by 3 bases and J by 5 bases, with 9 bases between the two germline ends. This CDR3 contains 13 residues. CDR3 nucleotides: TGTGCCAGCAGCTCGCCTACCGACAATGAGCAGTTCTTC. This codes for CASSSPTDNEQFF.

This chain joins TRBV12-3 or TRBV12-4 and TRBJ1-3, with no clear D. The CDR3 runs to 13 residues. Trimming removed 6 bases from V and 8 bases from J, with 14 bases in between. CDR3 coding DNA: TGTGCCAGCAGCGGCCACGCGGTCCACACCATATATTTT. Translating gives CASSGHAVHTIYF.

The CDR3 bases are TGTGCCAGCAGCTTGGAGTTGGGTTCCCGGAGGTCGGGCTACACCTTC. Translation gives CASSLELGSRRSGYTF. The chain links TRBV5-6 to TRBJ1-2; D gene uncertain. Per germline, CDR1 SGHDT and CDR2 YYEEEE. The CDR3 has 16 amino acids. Deletions cut 0 bases from V and 8 bases from J, with 20 bases between.